This T cell receptor (beta chain) was captured by sequencing in a study of T cells in tuberculosis. The V gene end was trimmed by 3 bases and the J gene end by 4 bases; junction bases not matched to a gene: 4. Germline assignment: CDR1 MNHEY and CDR2 SMNVEV (reference sequence). The CDR3 has 14 residues. Time point here: new active TB diagnosis, blood taken before or within 7 days of starting treatment. TCRdb keeps only in-frame clones here, not all; method: immunoSEQ multiplex PCR. The sample includes roughly 35,000 clones, around 90% of them seen just once. The clonotype was recovered from an adult with tuberculosis. Some clones in this sample may be carry-over from other donors' samples. V gene TRBV27 combines with J gene TRBJ2-3; TRBD2 agrees at 7 bases. This specimen consisted of PBMCs, obtained at tuberculosis diagnosis. The CDR3 region is CASSLRLAADTQYF. DNA of the CDR3: TGTGCCAGCAGTTTGAGGCTAGCGGCAGATACGCAGTATTTT.